These T cell receptor beta chains were read from a single sample in a study of identical twins. TCRdb re-analysed the 5' RACE reads in MiXCR, keeping a single row per CDR3 protein. The sample includes 600,000 to 850,000 distinct CDR3 sequences, approximately 18% of them seen just once. These sequences were also reported in another study, on T cells expressing NK-cell markers.

The sample was PBMCs. The receptor set was obtained from a woman between 18 and 30 years old in good health. CDR3s include the opening cysteine and the closing phenylalanine or tryptophan. The order of the fields is V gene, clone size, D gene, J gene, CDR3 protein, CDR3 DNA. The D gene is left open where the match is weak. Clone size is given for some rows only: seen once, a few or many times, or a class if the clone is expanded.

v_call: TRBV6-1
clone_size: few
d_call: -
j_call: TRBJ2-7
cdr3_aa: CASRPQGHSYEQYF
cdr3_nt: TGTGCCAGCAGACCTCAGGGGCACTCCTACGAGCAGTACTTC

v_call: TRBV29-1
clone_size: few
d_call: -
j_call: TRBJ2-1
cdr3_aa: CSVEDQVASSYNEQFF
cdr3_nt: TGCAGCGTTGAAGATCAGGTGGCGAGCTCCTACAATGAGCAGTTCTTC

v_call: TRBV6-5
clone_size: few
d_call: TRBD2
j_call: TRBJ2-3
cdr3_aa: CASSYSIPAGGDTDTQYF
cdr3_nt: TGTGCCAGCAGTTACTCGATTCCTGCGGGGGGGGACACAGATACGCAGTATTTT

v_call: TRBV7-2
clone_size: few
d_call: TRBD1
j_call: TRBJ1-2
cdr3_aa: CASSKDRDYGYTF
cdr3_nt: TGTGCCAGCAGCAAGGACAGGGACTATGGCTACACCTTC

v_call: TRBV5-6
clone_size: -
d_call: TRBD2
j_call: TRBJ2-3
cdr3_aa: CASSLLRGGVADTQYF
cdr3_nt: TGTGCCAGCAGCTTGCTCCGGGGGGGTGTCGCAGATACGCAGTATTTT

v_call: TRBV20-1
clone_size: -
d_call: -
j_call: TRBJ1-1
cdr3_aa: CSARKGDGAEAFF
cdr3_nt: TGCAGTGCTAGAAAGGGAGACGGAGCTGAAGCTTTCTTT

v_call: TRBV6-4
clone_size: -
d_call: TRBD2
j_call: TRBJ2-1
cdr3_aa: CASSRLAGGAGRYNEQFF
cdr3_nt: TGTGCCAGCAGCCGTTTAGCGGGGGGTGCCGGCCGATACAATGAGCAGTTCTTC

v_call: TRBV5-1
clone_size: -
d_call: -
j_call: TRBJ1-5
cdr3_aa: CASSKDGSNQPQHF
cdr3_nt: TGCGCCAGCAGCAAGGACGGTAGCAATCAGCCCCAGCATTTT

v_call: TRBV27
clone_size: -
d_call: -
j_call: TRBJ2-1
cdr3_aa: CASSPSEDNEQFF
cdr3_nt: TGTGCCAGCAGCCCTTCCGAGGACAATGAGCAGTTCTTC

v_call: TRBV27
clone_size: few
d_call: TRBD2
j_call: TRBJ2-2
cdr3_aa: CASSPLAGESNTGELFF
cdr3_nt: TGTGCCAGCAGTCCCCTAGCGGGAGAAAGCAACACCGGGGAGCTGTTTTTT

v_call: TRBV18
clone_size: -
d_call: -
j_call: TRBJ1-5
cdr3_aa: CASSRADSNQPQHF
cdr3_nt: TGTGCCAGCTCACGAGCTGATAGCAATCAGCCCCAGCATTTT

v_call: TRBV5-5
clone_size: few
d_call: TRBD2
j_call: TRBJ2-3
cdr3_aa: CASSLTSGGADTQYF
cdr3_nt: TGTGCCAGCAGCCTGACTAGCGGGGGGGCAGATACGCAGTATTTT

v_call: TRBV5-1
clone_size: few
d_call: -
j_call: TRBJ2-7
cdr3_aa: CASSLFGGPYEQYF
cdr3_nt: TGCGCCAGCAGCTTGTTCGGAGGCCCCTACGAGCAGTACTTC

v_call: TRBV5-1
clone_size: few
d_call: -
j_call: TRBJ2-1
cdr3_aa: CASSRGPGRDEQFF
cdr3_nt: TGCGCCAGCAGTCGAGGCCCCGGGCGGGATGAGCAGTTCTTC

v_call: TRBV7-2
clone_size: -
d_call: TRBD1
j_call: TRBJ2-1
cdr3_aa: CASSQTGRNEQFF
cdr3_nt: TGTGCCAGCAGCCAGACAGGGCGCAATGAGCAGTTCTTC

v_call: TRBV29-1
clone_size: few
d_call: -
j_call: TRBJ1-2
cdr3_aa: CSVGAGVRDGYTF
cdr3_nt: TGCAGCGTTGGGGCAGGGGTTCGGGATGGCTACACCTTC

v_call: TRBV7-2
clone_size: -
d_call: -
j_call: TRBJ2-5
cdr3_aa: CASSQIARSGQETQYF
cdr3_nt: TGTGCCAGCAGCCAGATTGCTAGGTCGGGCCAAGAGACCCAGTACTTC

v_call: TRBV5-1
clone_size: -
d_call: TRBD1
j_call: TRBJ1-2
cdr3_aa: CASSLDWDRNNGYTF
cdr3_nt: TGCGCCAGCAGCCTCGATTGGGACAGAAACAATGGCTACACCTTC

v_call: TRBV21-1
clone_size: once
d_call: -
j_call: TRBJ2-1
cdr3_aa: CASSKRLATDNEQFF
cdr3_nt: TGTGCCAGCAGCAAAAGACTAGCGACTGACAATGAGCAGTTCTTC

v_call: TRBV6-2/TRBV6-3
clone_size: -
d_call: -
j_call: TRBJ1-1
cdr3_aa: CASSYSGSRGTEAFF
cdr3_nt: TGTGCCAGCAGTTACAGCGGCAGTCGAGGGACTGAAGCTTTCTTT

v_call: TRBV10-3
clone_size: few
d_call: -
j_call: TRBJ2-7
cdr3_aa: CAMAGESSYEQYF
cdr3_nt: TGTGCCATGGCTGGGGAAAGCTCCTACGAGCAGTACTTC

v_call: TRBV11-2
clone_size: -
d_call: -
j_call: TRBJ2-3
cdr3_aa: CASSSTAGTLTDTQYF
cdr3_nt: TGTGCCAGCAGCTCAACTGCCGGGACTCTCACAGATACGCAGTATTTT

v_call: TRBV12-3/TRBV12-4
clone_size: few
d_call: -
j_call: TRBJ2-2
cdr3_aa: CASSLLTLTGELFF
cdr3_nt: TGTGCCAGCAGTTTACTTACCCTCACCGGGGAGCTGTTTTTT

v_call: TRBV4-3
clone_size: -
d_call: -
j_call: TRBJ2-7
cdr3_aa: CASRLTAAGSSYEQYF
cdr3_nt: TGCGCCAGCAGATTAACGGCGGCGGGGAGCTCCTACGAGCAGTACTTC

v_call: TRBV24-1
clone_size: many
d_call: TRBD1
j_call: TRBJ2-1
cdr3_aa: CATSDAAGTGLNEQFF
cdr3_nt: TGTGCCACCAGTGATGCCGCCGGGACAGGGTTAAATGAGCAGTTCTTC

v_call: TRBV18
clone_size: few
d_call: -
j_call: TRBJ1-2
cdr3_aa: CASSPSQGKEAYTF
cdr3_nt: TGTGCCAGCTCACCATCCCAGGGGAAGGAGGCCTACACCTTC

v_call: TRBV3-1
clone_size: -
d_call: -
j_call: TRBJ2-1
cdr3_aa: CASSQAPLDLGYNEQFF
cdr3_nt: TGTGCCAGCAGCCAAGCACCACTAGATTTGGGGTACAATGAGCAGTTCTTC

v_call: TRBV6-1
clone_size: -
d_call: -
j_call: TRBJ1-6
cdr3_aa: CASSRLLLMGPLHF
cdr3_nt: TGTGCCAGCAGCCGGTTGCTCCTAATGGGACCCCTCCACTTT

v_call: TRBV3-1
clone_size: -
d_call: TRBD2
j_call: TRBJ2-1
cdr3_aa: CASTRPGLATEQFF
cdr3_nt: TGTGCCAGCACCCGTCCGGGACTAGCTACTGAGCAGTTCTTC